The source of this T cell receptor (beta chain) is a study of T cell responses to AZD1222 COVID-19 vaccine. Study findings and constraints: The donor group comprised mostly white British people and more females; the analysis possibly underestimated clonal diversity.

Repertoires were generated with immunoSEQ multiplex PCR, while TCRdb's copy carries only in-frame clones and drops some. The data hold 130,000 to 150,000 clones, with around 91% observed a single time. The CDR3 length is 21 residues. Unmatched junction bases numbered 23, after V lost 2 bases and J lost 4 bases. Germline V gene data show CDR1 as SGHVS and CDR2 as FQNEAQ. In its sample, this clone was seen once. Its target is unknown. V is TRBV7-8 and J is TRBJ2-1; 7 positions agree with TRBD2. Material: peripheral blood, obtained on day 0 of AZD1222 vaccination. This receptor was taken from an adult in good health. The CDR3 DNA reads as TGTGCCAGCAGCTTACTAGGAAGCGGGACCAATTATCGCCGGCATTACAATGAGCAGTTCTTC. This gives the protein CASSLLGSGTNYRRHYNEQFF.